This T cell receptor beta chain was documented in a study of vaccination and CD4 T cells after COVID-19. Regarding this clonotype: Its specificity is unknown.

Germline V CDR1 and CDR2: GTSNPN, SVGIG (reference sequence). Trimming pared 5 bases from V and 4 bases from J, leaving 14 bases between. The length of the CDR3 is 13 residues. Once obtained from cultured CD4+ T cells, the DNA was sequenced using the Oncomine TCR Beta short-read assay. The source of extracted genomic DNA was cultured CD4+ T cells. TCRdb analysed the PCR reads with MiXCR anew, one entry per CDR3 protein. Here the sample spans about 13,000 distinct CDR3 sequences, approximately 79% being singletons. As to treatment: roughly ten-day PBMC culture with coronavirus spike peptide pools or control peptides (ViraFEST assay). About 1.8 million PBMCs went into each well for culture with 9.5 to 10 IU/ml IL-2 and 7.5 to 10 ug/ml peptide pools.

The material sequenced was CD4+ T cells from blood, cultured in vitro. This clonotype originated in a human donor who had recovered from COVID-19. The gene calls are TRBV30 and TRBJ1-1, with D unresolved. The CDR3 sequence: CAWGEAHFTEAFF. The CDR3 bases are TGTGCCTGGGGGGAGGCTCATTTCACTGAAGCTTTCTTT.